The rows below give T cell receptor beta chains drawn from one sample of a study of preoperative IRX-2 immunotherapy in early breast cancer. TCRdb keeps only in-frame clones here, not all; method: immunoSEQ multiplex PCR. This table holds 40,000 or so clones, approximately 95% found once. The sample here was tumor tissue, taken after IRX-2 immunotherapy. These receptors came from a human donor with breast cancer. Each CDR3 is given with its conserved first and last residue. D genes are given only for firm matches. The listing skips clone size in some rows; elsewhere it reads once, few, many or a size class.

v_call	j_call	d_call	clone_size	cdr3_nt	cdr3_aa
TRBV18	TRBJ2-1	.	.	TGTGCCAGCTCACCGGCTATGTTCTATGAGCAGTTCTTC	CASSPAMFYEQFF
TRBV28	TRBJ2-1	TRBD2	.	TGTGCCAGCAGTTTCGGACTAGCGGCCAATGAGCAGTTCTTC	CASSFGLAANEQFF
TRBV7-3	TRBJ2-3	TRBD2	.	TGTGCCAGCAGCAGCTGGACTAGCGGGGGTTTCACAGATACGCAGTATTTT	CASSSWTSGGFTDTQYF
TRBV18	TRBJ2-1	.	.	TGTGCCAGCTCACGAGGTTCTAGCGCGGGACCGCAGTTCTTC	CASSRGSSAGPQFF
TRBV7-6	TRBJ1-2	TRBD1	.	TGTGCCAGCAGCTTGGGACAGGGGGCATATGGCTACACCTTC	CASSLGQGAYGYTF
TRBV6-5	TRBJ1-1	TRBD1	.	TGTGCCAGCAGTTACTTGGGCAGGGGGCGGGGAGCTTTCTTT	CASSYLGRGRGAFF
TRBV7-3	TRBJ2-1	.	.	TGTGCCAGCAGCTTAGTAACGGAAGGCTACAATGAGCAGTTCTTC	CASSLVTEGYNEQFF
TRBV6-1	TRBJ2-1	.	.	TGTGCCAGCAGTGAATCGGGGGCTTGGCACAATGAGCAGTTCTTC	CASSESGAWHNEQFF
TRBV7-9	TRBJ2-1	.	.	TGTGCCAGCAGCTTAAACAATGAGCAGTTCTTC	CASSLNNEQFF
TRBV5-6	TRBJ2-1	TRBD2	.	TGTGCCAGCAGCTTGGTCGGACTAGTCTATGAGCAGTTCTTC	CASSLVGLVYEQFF
TRBV18	TRBJ2-3	.	.	TGTGCCAGCTCACCTCCGTCGTCGAGACAAGATACGCAGTATTTT	CASSPPSSRQDTQYF
TRBV2	TRBJ2-2	TRBD1	.	TGTGCCAGCAGAGAGCTAGGGACAGGCCGGACCGGGGAGCTGTTTTTT	CASRELGTGRTGELFF
TRBV19	TRBJ2-5	TRBD2	.	TGTGCCAGTAGAGGGCGGGAGGGCCGGGAGACCCAGTACTTC	CASRGREGRETQYF
TRBV4-3	TRBJ1-6	.	.	TGCGCCAGCAGCCAAGATTGGGCAGTTAGCTCCTATAATTCACCCCTCCACTTT	CASSQDWAVSSYNSPLHF
TRBV19	TRBJ1-2	.	.	TGTGCCAGTAGTATACCCGGACTGCTGGAGGGCTACACCTTC	CASSIPGLLEGYTF
TRBV19	TRBJ2-1	TRBD1	.	TGTGCCACCAATTACCGGGACAGGCTATACAATGAGCAGTTCTTC	CATNYRDRLYNEQFF
TRBV19	TRBJ2-6	TRBD1	.	TGTGCCAGTAGTCCGGGGACAGGCACACCTGGGGCCAACGTCCTGACTTTC	CASSPGTGTPGANVLTF
TRBV13	TRBJ2-3	.	.	TGTGCCAGCAGCCCCCGAAGCTGGTCCGGCACAGATACGCAGTATTTT	CASSPRSWSGTDTQYF
TRBV7-2	TRBJ1-1	.	.	TGTGCCAGCAGCCCCCAGGCGGGCCACATCGGGGCTTTCTTT	CASSPQAGHIGAFF
TRBV10-1	TRBJ2-7	.	.	TGCGCCAGCAGTCGACACTACGAGCAGTACTTC	CASSRHYEQYF
TRBV28	TRBJ2-7	TRBD1	.	TGTGCCAGCAGTCCCTACCCTTTCCGACAGGGCGGGGAGCAGTACTTC	CASSPYPFRQGGEQYF
TRBV7-2	TRBJ1-1	.	few	TGTGCCAGCAGCGGAGAATTGAACACTGAAGCTTTCTTT	CASSGELNTEAFF
TRBV7-9	TRBJ1-1	.	once	TGTGCCAGCAGCTTTCCGACAGTTCTTGCTGAAGCTTTCTTT	CASSFPTVLAEAFF
TRBV19	TRBJ1-2	.	.	TGTGCCAGTAGTATTCAGGGGAAGGGCTATGGCTACACCTTC	CASSIQGKGYGYTF
TRBV7-3	TRBJ2-1	TRBD2	.	TGTGCCAGCAGCTTAAACGGGAGGGGCAATGAGCAGTTCTTC	CASSLNGRGNEQFF
TRBV7-2	TRBJ1-5	TRBD1	.	TGTGCCAGCAGCTCCGGACAGGGCAGTCAGCCCCAGCATTTT	CASSSGQGSQPQHF
TRBV28	TRBJ2-2	TRBD2	.	TGTGCCAGCAGCCGTCTAGCGGGGGGCACCGGGGAGCTGTTTTTT	CASSRLAGGTGELFF
TRBV10-2	TRBJ1-2	TRBD1	.	TGCGCCAGCAGTGACCCGGGACAGGGGGAAGAGGGCTACACCTTC	CASSDPGQGEEGYTF
TRBV4-2	TRBJ1-5	.	.	TGTGCCAGCAGCCAAGGGGAAGGGTCGATTAGCAATCAGCCCCAGCATTTT	CASSQGEGSISNQPQHF
TRBV10-2	TRBJ1-1	.	.	TGCGCCAGCAGGCAACTAGTTTTCACTGAAGCTTTCTTT	CASRQLVFTEAFF
TRBV5-1	TRBJ2-1	.	.	TGCGCCAGCAACTTCGGGAGTGGGCAGGCCTTCGTCAATGAGCAGTTCTTC	CASNFGSGQAFVNEQFF
TRBV15	TRBJ2-5	TRBD1	.	TGTGCCACTCGGGACAGGGGGCTTAAAGAGCAGTACTTC	CATRDRGLKEQYF
TRBV2	TRBJ1-6	.	.	TGTGCCAGCAGTTCGGAACGGACGGGGAATAATTCACCCCTCCACTTT	CASSSERTGNNSPLHF
TRBV29-1	TRBJ1-2	.	.	TGCAGCGTTTCACGGGGCCCTAACTATGGCTACACCTTC	CSVSRGPNYGYTF
TRBV5-1	TRBJ2-7	.	.	TGCGCCAGCAGCTCACAGGGAGGCGAGCAGTACTTC	CASSSQGGEQYF
TRBV7-2	TRBJ2-3	.	.	TGTGCCAGCAGCTTAACGTTGCAGAGCACAGATACGCAGTATTTT	CASSLTLQSTDTQYF
TRBV6-1	TRBJ1-1	.	.	TGTGCTAGCCTGAGTCAGCTGAACACTGAAGCTTTCTTT	CASLSQLNTEAFF
TRBV6-5	TRBJ2-7	TRBD1	.	TGTGCCAGCAGTTCACAGGGGGCCCGCTCCTACGAGCAGTACTTC	CASSSQGARSYEQYF
TRBV28	TRBJ2-5	TRBD2	.	TGTGCCAGCAAACTTGACGGGAGGGAGACCCAGTACTTC	CASKLDGRETQYF
TRBV6-5	TRBJ1-1	.	.	TGTGCCAGCAGTTACTCGAGTAAACGTGCTTTCTTT	CASSYSSKRAFF
TRBV19	TRBJ2-2	TRBD1	few	TGTGCCAGTAGGATATCCGGGACAGGTCACACCGGGGAGCTGTTTTTT	CASRISGTGHTGELFF
TRBV2	TRBJ2-1	.	once	TGTGCCAGCAGTGAAGCCCCCGGCTCCTACAATGAGCAGTTCTTC	CASSEAPGSYNEQFF
TRBV4-1	TRBJ2-2	.	.	TGCGCCAGCAGCCAGTTGGACTTAGTAACCAGCGGGGAGCTGTTTTTT	CASSQLDLVTSGELFF
TRBV18	TRBJ1-1	.	.	TGTGCCAGCTCACCGGGGAGCGAGTACACTGAAGCTTTCTTT	CASSPGSEYTEAFF
TRBV27	TRBJ2-6	TRBD1	.	TGTGCCAGCAGTCTTACAGGACAGGGGGTACTCTCTGGGGCCAACGTCCTGACTTTC	CASSLTGQGVLSGANVLTF
TRBV15	TRBJ2-3	.	once	TGTGCCACCGGTGGACCGAGTAGTCATACGCAGTATTTT	CATGGPSSHTQYF
TRBV5-6	TRBJ2-3	TRBD1	.	TGTGCCAGCAGCTTCCCGACAGGGCCACCGAGCACAGATACGCAGTATTTT	CASSFPTGPPSTDTQYF
TRBV7-7	TRBJ2-5	TRBD1	.	TGTGCCACCATCGACAGGGGGGAGACCCAGTACTTC	CATIDRGETQYF
TRBV7-2	TRBJ2-1	.	.	TGTGCCAGCAGCTTAAGGGGGAAAAATGAGCAGTTCTTC	CASSLRGKNEQFF